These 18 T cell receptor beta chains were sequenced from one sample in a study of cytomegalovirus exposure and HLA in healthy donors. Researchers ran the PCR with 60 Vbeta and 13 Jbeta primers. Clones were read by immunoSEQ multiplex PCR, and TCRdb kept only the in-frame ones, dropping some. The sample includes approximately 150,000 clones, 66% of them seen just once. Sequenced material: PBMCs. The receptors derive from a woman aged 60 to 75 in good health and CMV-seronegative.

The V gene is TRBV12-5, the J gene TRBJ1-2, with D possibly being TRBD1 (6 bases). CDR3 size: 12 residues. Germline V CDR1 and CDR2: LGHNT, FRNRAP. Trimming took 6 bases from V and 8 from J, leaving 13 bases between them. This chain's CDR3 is CASGTGFEGYTF. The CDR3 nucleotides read TGTGCTAGTGGCACAGGGTTTGAGGGCTACACCTTC.

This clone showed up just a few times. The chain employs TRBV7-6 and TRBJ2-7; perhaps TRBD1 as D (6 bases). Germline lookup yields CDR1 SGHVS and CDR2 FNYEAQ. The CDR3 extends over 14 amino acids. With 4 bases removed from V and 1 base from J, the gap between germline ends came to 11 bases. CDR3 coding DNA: TGTGCCAGCAGCTACCGTAGGGGGTCCTACGAGCAGTACTTC. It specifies CASSYRRGSYEQYF.

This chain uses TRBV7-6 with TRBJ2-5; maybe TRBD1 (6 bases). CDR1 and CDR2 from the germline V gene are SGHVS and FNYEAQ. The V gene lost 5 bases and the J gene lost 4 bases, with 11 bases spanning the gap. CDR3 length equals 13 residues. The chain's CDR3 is CASSPRGGETQYF. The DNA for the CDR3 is TGTGCCAGCAGCCCCAGGGGTGGAGAGACCCAGTACTTC.

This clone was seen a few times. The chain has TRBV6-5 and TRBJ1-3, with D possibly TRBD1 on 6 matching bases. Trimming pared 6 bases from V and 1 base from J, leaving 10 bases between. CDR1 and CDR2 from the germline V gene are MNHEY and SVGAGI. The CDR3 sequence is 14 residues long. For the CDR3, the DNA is TGTGCCAGCAGCACCACAGGGTCTGGAAACACCATATATTTT. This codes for CASSTTGSGNTIYF.

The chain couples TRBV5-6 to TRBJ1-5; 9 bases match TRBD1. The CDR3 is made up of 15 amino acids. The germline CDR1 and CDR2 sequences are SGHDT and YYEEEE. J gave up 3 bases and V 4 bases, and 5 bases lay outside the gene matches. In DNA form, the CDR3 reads TGTGCCAGCAGCCGGACAGGGGTTGACAATCAGCCCCAGCATTTT. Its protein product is CASSRTGVDNQPQHF.

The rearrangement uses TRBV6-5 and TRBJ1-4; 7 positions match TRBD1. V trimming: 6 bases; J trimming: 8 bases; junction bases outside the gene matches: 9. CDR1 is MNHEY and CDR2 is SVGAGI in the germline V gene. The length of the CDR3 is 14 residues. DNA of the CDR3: TGTGCCAGCAGGACCCGGGACAGTCCCGAAAAACTGTTTTTT. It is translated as CASRTRDSPEKLFF.

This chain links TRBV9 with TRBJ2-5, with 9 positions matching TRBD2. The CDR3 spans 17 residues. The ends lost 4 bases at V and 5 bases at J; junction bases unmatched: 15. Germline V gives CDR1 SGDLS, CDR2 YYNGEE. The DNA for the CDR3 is TGTGCCAGCAGCCTAGGGGGAGGGCGGGGGGGCGTGGAGACCCAGTACTTC. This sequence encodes CASSLGGGRGGVETQYF.

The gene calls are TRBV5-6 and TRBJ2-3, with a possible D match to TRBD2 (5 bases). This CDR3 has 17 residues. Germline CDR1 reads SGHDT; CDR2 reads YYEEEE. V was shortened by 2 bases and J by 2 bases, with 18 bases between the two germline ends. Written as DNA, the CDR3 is TGTGCCAGCAGCTTTAGGGTATTCAGCGGTAACACAGATACGCAGTATTTT. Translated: CASSFRVFSGNTDTQYF.

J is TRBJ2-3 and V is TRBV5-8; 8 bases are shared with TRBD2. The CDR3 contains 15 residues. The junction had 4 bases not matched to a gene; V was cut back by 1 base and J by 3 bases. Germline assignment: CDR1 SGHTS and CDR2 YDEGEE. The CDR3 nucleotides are TGTGCCAGCAGCTTGAGGAGCGGGAGAACAGATACGCAGTATTTT. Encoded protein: CASSLRSGRTDTQYF.

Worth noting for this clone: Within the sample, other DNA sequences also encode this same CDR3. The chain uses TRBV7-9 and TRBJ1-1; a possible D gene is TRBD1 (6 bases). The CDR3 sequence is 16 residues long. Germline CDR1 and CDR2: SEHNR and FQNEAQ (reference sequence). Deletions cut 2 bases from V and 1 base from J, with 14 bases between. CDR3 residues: CASSLPRTVKNTEAFF. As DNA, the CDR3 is TGTGCCAGCAGCTTACCCAGGACAGTGAAGAACACTGAAGCTTTCTTT.

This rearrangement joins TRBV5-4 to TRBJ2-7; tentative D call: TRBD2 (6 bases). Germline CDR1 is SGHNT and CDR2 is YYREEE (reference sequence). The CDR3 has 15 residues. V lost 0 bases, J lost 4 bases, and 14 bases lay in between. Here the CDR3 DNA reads TGTGCCAGCAGCTTGGGACTAGTATCCACATACGAGCAGTACTTC. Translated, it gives CASSLGLVSTYEQYF.

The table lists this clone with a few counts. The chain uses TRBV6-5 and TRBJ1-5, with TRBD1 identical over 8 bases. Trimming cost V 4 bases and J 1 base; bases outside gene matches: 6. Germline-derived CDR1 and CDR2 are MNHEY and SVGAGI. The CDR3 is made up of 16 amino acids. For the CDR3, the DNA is TGTGCCAGCAGTTCTGGACAGGGCGGCAGCAATCAGCCCCAGCATTTT. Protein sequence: CASSSGQGGSNQPQHF.

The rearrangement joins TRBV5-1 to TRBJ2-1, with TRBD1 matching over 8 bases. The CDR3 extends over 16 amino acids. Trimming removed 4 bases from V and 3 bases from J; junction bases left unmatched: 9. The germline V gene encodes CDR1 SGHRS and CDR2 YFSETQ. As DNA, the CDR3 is TGCGCCAGCAGCCTAAAAGGACAGGGAGGCTACAATGAGCAGTTCTTC. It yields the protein CASSLKGQGGYNEQFF.

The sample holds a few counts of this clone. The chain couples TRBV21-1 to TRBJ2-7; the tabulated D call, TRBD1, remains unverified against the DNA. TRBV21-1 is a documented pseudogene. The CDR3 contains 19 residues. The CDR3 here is CASSARTAGWGISSYEQYF. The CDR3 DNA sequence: TGTGCCAGCAGCGCAAGGACGGCCGGATGGGGCATCTCCTCCTACGAGCAGTACTTC.

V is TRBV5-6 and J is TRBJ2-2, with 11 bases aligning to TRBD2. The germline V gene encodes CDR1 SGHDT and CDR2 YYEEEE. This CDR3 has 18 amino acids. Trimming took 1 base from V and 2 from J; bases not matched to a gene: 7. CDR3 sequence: CASSLTSGRPLNTGELFF. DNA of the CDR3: TGTGCCAGCAGCTTGACTAGCGGGAGACCACTTAACACCGGGGAGCTGTTTTTT.

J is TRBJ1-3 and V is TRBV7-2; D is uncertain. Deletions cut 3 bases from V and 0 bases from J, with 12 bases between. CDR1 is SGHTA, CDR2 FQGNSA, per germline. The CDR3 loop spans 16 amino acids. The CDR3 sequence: CASSFGSTSSGNTIYF. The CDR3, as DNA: TGTGCCAGCAGCTTTGGTTCCACATCCTCTGGAAACACCATATATTTT.

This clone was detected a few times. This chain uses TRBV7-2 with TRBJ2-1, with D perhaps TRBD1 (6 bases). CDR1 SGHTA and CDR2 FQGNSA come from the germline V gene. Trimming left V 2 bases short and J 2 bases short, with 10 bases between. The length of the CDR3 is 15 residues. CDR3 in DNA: TGTGCCAGCAGCTTAAACCAGGGGACCTACAATGAGCAGTTCTTC. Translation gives CASSLNQGTYNEQFF.

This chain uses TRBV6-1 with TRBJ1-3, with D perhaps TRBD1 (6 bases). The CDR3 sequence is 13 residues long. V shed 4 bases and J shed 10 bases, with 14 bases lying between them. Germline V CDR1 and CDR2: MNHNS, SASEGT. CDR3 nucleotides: TGTGCCAGCAGTGCTGGACAGACAATAACCATATATTTT. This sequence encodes CASSAGQTITIYF.